Presented here are 29 T cell receptor beta chains from one specimen sequenced in a study of T cell repertoires in cytomegalovirus infection. Using its own MiXCR run on the reads, TCRdb lists one record per CDR3 protein. The data contain around 530,000 distinct CDR3 sequences, 26% of them singletons. The material sequenced was PBMCs. The receptors stem from a human donor in good health (CMV status not recorded). Some clones in this sample may be carry-over from other donors' samples.

The sample holds a few counts of this clonotype. The gene calls are TRBV7-3 and TRBJ2-5, with D perhaps being TRBD1 or TRBD2 (5 bases each). The CDR3 extends over 16 amino acids. V was clipped by 3 bases and J by 4 bases, with 18 bases between them. The germline gives CDR1 SGHTA, CDR2 FQGTGA. The CDR3 DNA is TGTGCCAGCAGCTTCGACCGGGGATCCACAGGAGAGACCCAGTACTTC. Its protein is CASSFDRGSTGETQYF.

This clonotype has only a few counts. The chain couples TRBV7-9 to TRBJ2-7; D is possibly TRBD2 (6 bases). Trimming took 5 bases from V and 5 from J, leaving 19 bases between them. The CDR3 runs to 15 residues. Germline CDR1 reads SEHNR; CDR2 reads FQNEAQ (reference sequence). The CDR3 reads CASSGDWTPGDEQYV. In DNA, the CDR3 is TGTGCCAGCAGCGGGGATTGGACCCCGGGGGACGAGCAGTACGTC.

DNA for the CDR3: TGCGCCAGCAGCCCGACAGGGGCCGACACAGATACGCAGTATTTT. Translated: CASSPTGADTDTQYF. The V call is TRBV5-1, the J call TRBJ2-3, with TRBD1 matching 8 bases. Trimming took 4 bases from V and 2 from J; bases not matched to a gene: 6. CDR3 size: 15 residues. Looked up from germline, CDR1 is SGHRS and CDR2 is YFSETQ.

A few counts support this clonotype. The chain recombines TRBV24-1 with TRBJ1-1; D is uncertain. V lost 7 bases to trimming and J lost 3 bases, with 11 bases between them. The germline gives CDR1 KGHDR, CDR2 SFDVKD. The CDR3 runs 13 residues. The CDR3 reads CATSEGRDTEAFF. DNA for the CDR3: TGTGCCACCAGCGAGGGCCGGGACACTGAAGCTTTCTTT.

This clonotype was recorded many times. V gene TRBV7-2 combines with J gene TRBJ2-3, with 10 positions matching TRBD2. The CDR3 is made up of 16 amino acids. CDR1 is SGHTA and CDR2 is FQGNSA in the germline V gene. With V trimmed by 7 bases and J by 5 bases, 12 bases remained unmatched. The CDR3 loop is CASTGGLAARVDTQYF. DNA for the CDR3: TGTGCCAGCACGGGCGGACTAGCGGCACGGGTAGATACGCAGTATTTT.

As DNA, the CDR3 is TGTGCCAGCAGCCAAGATCTTGGGCAAACCTACGAGCAGTACTTC. Encoded protein: CASSQDLGQTYEQYF. V and J are TRBV4-2 and TRBJ2-7; D uncertain. The germline V gene encodes CDR1 LGHNA and CDR2 YNFKEQ. This CDR3 contains 15 residues. Deletions cut 0 bases from V and 2 bases from J, with 11 bases between.

The chain couples TRBV7-3 to TRBJ2-7, with TRBD1 matching 9 bases. The V segment lost 4 bases and the J segment 6 bases; nucleotides outside the gene matches: 4. The CDR3 has 13 amino acids. The germline V gene encodes CDR1 SGHTA and CDR2 FQGTGA. CDR3 DNA sequence: TGTGCCAGCAGCTCGGACAGGGGACGCGAGCAGTACTTC. This codes for CASSSDRGREQYF.

The sample holds a few counts of this clonotype. The V gene is TRBV12-3 or TRBV12-4, the J gene TRBJ2-1; 7 bases map to TRBD1. After removal of 4 bases from V and 6 bases from J, the junction contained 9 bases not matched to a gene. The CDR3 runs 15 residues. In DNA, the CDR3 is TGTGCCAGCAGTTCCCAAGTCCGGGACAGCAATGAGCAGTTCTTC. Translating it yields CASSSQVRDSNEQFF.

This clonotype was seen a few times. The chain uses TRBV6-2 or TRBV6-3 and TRBJ2-1; 10 positions match TRBD2. The ends lost 8 bases at V and 0 bases at J; junction bases unmatched: 16. This CDR3 comprises 19 residues. From germline, CDR1 is MNHEY and CDR2 SVGEGT. The CDR3 DNA sequence: TGTGCCAGCGGGAAGAGGCCGACTAGCGGGCGCGTCTCCTACAATGAGCAGTTCTTC. Translating it yields CASGKRPTSGRVSYNEQFF.

This clonotype was counted a few times. The chain employs TRBV19 and TRBJ2-1; D unclear. V dropped 5 bases and J dropped 8 bases, with 16 bases sitting between them. There are 14 residues in the CDR3. Germline V gene lookup returns CDR1 LNHDA and CDR2 SQIVND (reference sequence). CDR3 region: CASSLSGPLDEQFF. The CDR3 bases are TGTGCCAGTAGTCTTTCGGGCCCCCTGGATGAGCAGTTCTTC.

This clonotype was seen more than once but under ten times. The CDR3 loop is CASSYADRAETQYF. The DNA for the CDR3 is TGTGCCAGCAGTTACGCAGACAGGGCTGAGACCCAGTACTTC. V gene TRBV6-2 or TRBV6-3 combines with J gene TRBJ2-5; 7 bases agree with TRBD1. V was clipped by 2 bases and J by 5 bases; unmatched bases: 5. This CDR3 has 14 residues. Germline V gene lookup returns CDR1 MNHEY and CDR2 SVGEGT.

The rearrangement joins TRBV29-1 to TRBJ2-5; TRBD2 agrees at 10 bases. The CDR3 has 21 residues. Losses at the gene ends were 0 bases for V and 4 bases for J; bases not matched to a gene: 23. Germline CDR1 SQVTM, CDR2 ANQGSEA. For the CDR3, the DNA is TGCAGCGTTGAAGAAAATCCTGCTCTGGCCCTGGCTAGCGGGAGAAGAGAGACCCAGTACTTC. Translated, it gives CSVEENPALALASGRRETQYF.

This clonotype showed up many times. The rearrangement joins TRBV7-2 to TRBJ1-5; no firm D call. V was clipped by 3 bases and J by 4 bases, with 13 bases between them. CDR1 SGHTA and CDR2 FQGNSA come from the germline V gene. The CDR3 length is 15 residues. The CDR3 reads CASSLAAGFNQPQHF. The CDR3 nucleotides are TGTGCCAGCAGCTTGGCAGCGGGTTTTAATCAGCCCCAGCATTTT.

This chain joins TRBV7-9 and TRBJ2-3; weak D call: TRBD2 (5 bases). This CDR3 comprises 15 residues. The V gene's germline CDR1 is SEHNR and CDR2 FQNEAQ (reference sequence). Trimming removed 2 bases from V and 4 bases from J, with 13 bases in between. The CDR3 nucleotides read TGTGCCAGCAGCTTATTCCCTACTAGTGCAGATACGCAGTATTTT. Translation gives CASSLFPTSADTQYF.

This clonotype appeared many times. This chain joins TRBV12-3 or TRBV12-4 and TRBJ2-7; D call uncertain. V lost 6 bases, J lost 3 bases, and 12 bases lay in between. CDR3 length equals 13 residues. The CDR3: CASSEDGFYEQYV. The CDR3 DNA reads as TGTGCCAGCAGCGAAGACGGCTTCTACGAGCAGTACGTC.

V and J are TRBV7-9 and TRBJ2-7, with 8 bases matching TRBD1. The CDR3 totals 16 residues. Per the germline V gene, CDR1 is SEHNR and CDR2 is FQNEAQ (reference sequence). The J segment lost 0 bases and the V segment lost 4 bases, leaving 8 bases of the junction unmatched. The CDR3 DNA sequence: TGTGCCAGCAGCTCGGAATGGACAGGGAGCTCCTACGAGCAGTACTTC. Its translation is CASSSEWTGSSYEQYF.

Ten or more counts support this clonotype. The gene calls are TRBV7-2 and TRBJ2-5; 13 bases line up with TRBD2. Germline V gene lookup returns CDR1 SGHTA and CDR2 FQGNSA. CDR3 length: 14 residues. Trimming removed 4 bases from V and 9 bases from J; junction bases left unmatched: 5. The chain's CDR3 is CASSSLAGGAAQYF. For the CDR3, the DNA is TGTGCCAGCAGCTCACTAGCGGGAGGGGCCGCCCAGTACTTC.

This chain joins TRBV7-6 and TRBJ1-2, with TRBD1 as a possible D gene (6 bases). Germline V gene lookup returns CDR1 SGHVS and CDR2 FNYEAQ. The V end lost 1 base, the J end lost 8 bases, and 8 bases lay between the germline ends. The CDR3 runs 12 residues. In nucleotides, the CDR3 is TGTGCCAGCAGCTTAGGGGGGGCCGGCTACACCTTC. Protein product: CASSLGGAGYTF.

The chain uses TRBV12-3 or TRBV12-4 and TRBJ1-5; D is uncertain. Deletions cut 2 bases from V and 3 bases from J, with 11 bases between. The CDR3 sequence is 15 residues long. DNA of the CDR3: TGTGCCAGCAGTTTAAGACAAGGGAACAATCAGCCCCAGCATTTT. It yields the protein CASSLRQGNNQPQHF.

This chain joins TRBV7-2 and TRBJ1-6, with TRBD1 identical over 7 bases. Trimming at V came to 4 bases and at J to 7 bases, leaving 4 bases not matched to a gene. This CDR3 is built from 14 residues. Germline V gene sequence: CDR1 SGHTA, CDR2 FQGNSA. CDR3: CASSSLGQNSPLHF. The CDR3 DNA follows: TGTGCCAGCAGCTCCCTGGGACAGAATTCACCCCTCCACTTT.

J is TRBJ1-4 and V is TRBV20-1, with TRBD1 identical over 11 bases. There are 19 residues in the CDR3. CDR1 DFQATT and CDR2 SNEGSKA come from the germline V gene (reference sequence). The J segment lost 2 bases and the V segment lost 3 bases, leaving 14 bases of the junction unmatched. In DNA form, the CDR3 reads TGCAGTGCTAGGGACAGGGGGCGAGGTGTCTCGTCGACTAATGAAAAACTGTTTTTT. Amino acids: CSARDRGRGVSSTNEKLFF.

The chain joins TRBV27 to TRBJ2-3, with a tentative D call TRBD1 (6 bases). The CDR3 length is 14 residues. CDR1 is MNHEY, CDR2 SMNVEV, per germline (reference sequence). V lost 8 bases to trimming and J lost 3 bases, with 15 bases between them. The CDR3 loop is CASCGGRVTDTQYF. CDR3 DNA: TGTGCCAGCTGTGGGGGCAGGGTTACAGATACGCAGTATTTT.

The chain links TRBV11-2 to TRBJ2-1, with unresolved D. The V end was cut by 1 base, the J end by 9 bases, with 13 bases between. Germline V lookup: CDR1 SGHAT, CDR2 FQNNGV. This CDR3 has 14 residues. CDR3 loop: CASSLVHGQSEQFF. As DNA, the CDR3 is TGTGCCAGCAGCTTAGTCCATGGTCAGAGTGAGCAGTTCTTC. Using reference TRBV11-2 and TRBJ2-1 for the parts outside the CDR3, the full variable domain is EAGVAQSPRYKIIEKRQSVAFWCNPISGHATLYWYQQILGQGPKLLIQFQNNGVVDDSQLPKDRFSAERLKGVDSTLKIQPAKLEDSAVYLCASSLVHGQSEQFFGPGTRLTVL.

DNA for the CDR3: TGTGCCAGCAGCCCGATGACAGCGCTGGGCACAGATACGCAGTATTTT. Its protein is CASSPMTALGTDTQYF. The genes are TRBV5-6 and TRBJ2-3, with D tentatively TRBD1 (5 bases). The CDR3 runs to 16 residues. The germline V gene encodes CDR1 SGHDT and CDR2 YYEEEE. The V end was cut by 4 bases, the J end by 1 base, with 16 bases between.

This clonotype was counted between two and nine times. The V call is TRBV19, the J call TRBJ2-1; 8 bases fit TRBD1. V gave up 6 bases and J gave up 5 bases; unmatched junction bases: 12. The CDR3 totals 16 residues. The germline V gene has CDR1 LNHDA and CDR2 SQIVND (reference sequence). The CDR3 loop is CASRPVTGGLNNEQFF. CDR3 DNA: TGTGCCAGTAGACCTGTAACAGGGGGACTCAACAATGAGCAGTTCTTC.

The chain combines TRBV20-1 with TRBJ2-3; TRBD2 is a possible D gene (5 bases). Germline CDR1 reads DFQATT; CDR2 reads SNEGSKA (reference sequence). Deletions cut 0 bases from V and 2 bases from J, with 24 bases between. This CDR3 is built from 19 residues. CDR3 bases: TGCAGTGCTAGAGATTGGCTAGAGTCCGATGCGGAGGCCACAGATACGCAGTATTTT. Its protein is CSARDWLESDAEATDTQYF.

The table lists this clonotype with a few counts. The V gene is TRBV20-1, the J gene TRBJ2-7, with TRBD2 matching over 14 bases. The CDR3 contains 15 residues. CDR1 and CDR2 from the germline V gene are DFQATT and SNEGSKA (reference sequence). J lost 0 bases, V lost 6 bases, and 4 bases had no gene match. The CDR3 coding sequence is TGCAGTGCAGGACTAGCGGGAGGTAGCTCCTACGAGCAGTACTTC. It specifies CSAGLAGGSSYEQYF.

A few counts support this clonotype. CDR3 nucleotide sequence: TGTGCCAGCAGCAAACAGGGGGCTTGGACTGAAGCTTTCTTT. Its translation: CASSKQGAWTEAFF. The chain uses TRBV14 and TRBJ1-1; 9 positions agree with TRBD1. This CDR3 comprises 14 residues. Losses at the gene ends were 5 bases for V and 5 bases for J; bases not matched to a gene: 6. CDR1 and CDR2 from the germline V gene are SGHDN and FVKESK.

The genes are TRBV4-1 and TRBJ2-1, with D tentatively TRBD1 or TRBD2 (5 bases each). The ends were cut back, 3 bases at V and 6 bases at J, with 21 bases in the middle. The V gene's germline CDR1 is MGHRA and CDR2 YSYEKL. The CDR3 consists of 17 residues. The CDR3 region is CASSHFALGGAANEQFF. Here the CDR3 DNA reads TGCGCCAGCAGCCATTTTGCTCTTGGGGGAGCGGCCAATGAGCAGTTCTTC.